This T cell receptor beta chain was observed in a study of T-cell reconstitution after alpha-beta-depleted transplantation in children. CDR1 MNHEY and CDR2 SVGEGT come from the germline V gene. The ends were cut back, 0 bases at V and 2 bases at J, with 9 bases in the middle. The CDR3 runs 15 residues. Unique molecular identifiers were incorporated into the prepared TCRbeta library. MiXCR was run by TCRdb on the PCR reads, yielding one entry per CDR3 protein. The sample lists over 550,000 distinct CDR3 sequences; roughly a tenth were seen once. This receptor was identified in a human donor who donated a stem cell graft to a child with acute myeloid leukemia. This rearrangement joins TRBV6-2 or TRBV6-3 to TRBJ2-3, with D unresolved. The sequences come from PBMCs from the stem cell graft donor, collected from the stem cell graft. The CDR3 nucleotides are TGTGCCAGCAGTTACTCGAGGAGCGACACAGATACGCAGTATTTT. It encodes CASSYSRSDTDTQYF.